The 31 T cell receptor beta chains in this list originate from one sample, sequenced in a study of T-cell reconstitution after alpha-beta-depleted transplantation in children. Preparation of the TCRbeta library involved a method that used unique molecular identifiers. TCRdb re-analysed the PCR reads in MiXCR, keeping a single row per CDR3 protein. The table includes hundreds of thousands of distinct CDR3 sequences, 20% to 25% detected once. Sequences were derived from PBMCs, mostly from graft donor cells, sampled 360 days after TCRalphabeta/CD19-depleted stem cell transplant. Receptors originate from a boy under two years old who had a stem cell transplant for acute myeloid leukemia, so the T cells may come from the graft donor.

CDR3 in DNA: TGTGCCAGCACCCCCGGACTGGGGAGAGATGGCTACACCTTC. It yields the protein CASTPGLGRDGYTF. This chain joins TRBV12-3 or TRBV12-4 and TRBJ1-2; D not certain. The CDR3 is 14 amino acids. V was shortened by 7 bases and J by 6 bases, with 18 bases between the two germline ends.

CDR3 amino acids: CATSDADRGITGELFF. The CDR3 nucleotides are TGTGCCACCAGTGACGCTGACAGGGGGATCACCGGGGAGCTGTTTTTT. The chain combines TRBV24-1 with TRBJ2-2; 9 bases map to TRBD1. The CDR3 sequence is 16 residues long. With V trimmed by 4 bases and J by 4 bases, 6 bases remained unmatched. The germline V gene encodes CDR1 KGHDR and CDR2 SFDVKD.

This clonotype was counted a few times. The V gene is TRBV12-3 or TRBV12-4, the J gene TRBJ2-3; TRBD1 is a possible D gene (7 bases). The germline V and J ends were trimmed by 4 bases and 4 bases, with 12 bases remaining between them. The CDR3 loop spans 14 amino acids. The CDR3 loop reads CASSSAGTADTQYF. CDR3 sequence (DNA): TGTGCCAGCAGTTCGGCGGGGACAGCAGATACGCAGTATTTT.

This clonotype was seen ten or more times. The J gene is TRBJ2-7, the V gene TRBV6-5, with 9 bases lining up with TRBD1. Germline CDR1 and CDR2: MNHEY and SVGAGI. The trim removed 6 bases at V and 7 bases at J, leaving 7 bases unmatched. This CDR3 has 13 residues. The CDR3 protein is CASSLDRGGEQYF. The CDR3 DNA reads TGTGCCAGCAGCCTGGACAGGGGAGGAGAGCAGTACTTC.

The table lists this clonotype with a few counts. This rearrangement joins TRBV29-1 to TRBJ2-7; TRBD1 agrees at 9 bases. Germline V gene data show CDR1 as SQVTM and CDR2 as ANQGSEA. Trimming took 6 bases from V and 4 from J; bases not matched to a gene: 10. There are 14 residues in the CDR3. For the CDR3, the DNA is TGCAGCGTACGGGACAGGGATTTTACTTACGAGCAGTACTTC. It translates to CSVRDRDFTYEQYF.

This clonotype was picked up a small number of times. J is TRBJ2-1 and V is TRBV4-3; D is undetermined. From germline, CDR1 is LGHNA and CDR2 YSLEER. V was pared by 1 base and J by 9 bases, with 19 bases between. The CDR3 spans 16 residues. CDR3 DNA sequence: TGCGCCAGCAGCCAAGGACAATTTTCTGGATGGGGTGAGCAGTTCTTC. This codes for CASSQGQFSGWGEQFF.

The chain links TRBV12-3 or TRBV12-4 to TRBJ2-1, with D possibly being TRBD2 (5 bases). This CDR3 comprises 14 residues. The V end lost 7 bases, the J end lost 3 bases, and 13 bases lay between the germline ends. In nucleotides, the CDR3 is TGTGCCAGCACCTCCGATGAGGGCTACAATGAGCAGTTCTTC. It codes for CASTSDEGYNEQFF.

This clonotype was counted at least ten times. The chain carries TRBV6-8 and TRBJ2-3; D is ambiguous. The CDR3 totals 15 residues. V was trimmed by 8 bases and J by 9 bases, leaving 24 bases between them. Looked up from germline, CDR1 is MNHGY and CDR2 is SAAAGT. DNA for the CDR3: TGTGCCAGCTTACTACGGGCGCCAGACGAAGACACGCAGTATTTT. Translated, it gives CASLLRAPDEDTQYF.

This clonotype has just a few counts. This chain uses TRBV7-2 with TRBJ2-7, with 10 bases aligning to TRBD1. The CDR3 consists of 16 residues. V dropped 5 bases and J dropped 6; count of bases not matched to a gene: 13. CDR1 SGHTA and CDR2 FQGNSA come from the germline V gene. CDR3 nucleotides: TGTGCCAGCAGCGCCAAGAGAGGGACAGGGGTAGGCGAGCAGTACTTC. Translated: CASSAKRGTGVGEQYF.

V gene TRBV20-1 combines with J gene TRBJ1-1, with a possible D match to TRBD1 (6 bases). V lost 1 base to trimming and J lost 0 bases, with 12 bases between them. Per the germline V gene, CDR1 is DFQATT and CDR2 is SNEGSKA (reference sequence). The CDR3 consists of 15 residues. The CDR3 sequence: CSARGGGILNTEAFF. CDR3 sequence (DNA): TGCAGTGCTAGAGGAGGGGGGATACTGAACACTGAAGCTTTCTTT.

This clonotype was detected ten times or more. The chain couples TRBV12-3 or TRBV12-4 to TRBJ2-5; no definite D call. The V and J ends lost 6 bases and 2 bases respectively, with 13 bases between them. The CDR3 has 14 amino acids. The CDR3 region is CASSSMQSQETQYF. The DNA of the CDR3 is TGTGCCAGCAGCTCCATGCAGTCTCAAGAGACCCAGTACTTC.

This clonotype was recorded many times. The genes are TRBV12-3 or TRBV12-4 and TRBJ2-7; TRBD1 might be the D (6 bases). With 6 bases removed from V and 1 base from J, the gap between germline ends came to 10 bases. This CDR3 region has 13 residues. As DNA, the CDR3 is TGTGCCAGCAGCCGACAGGAGTCCTACGAGCAGTACTTC. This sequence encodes CASSRQESYEQYF.

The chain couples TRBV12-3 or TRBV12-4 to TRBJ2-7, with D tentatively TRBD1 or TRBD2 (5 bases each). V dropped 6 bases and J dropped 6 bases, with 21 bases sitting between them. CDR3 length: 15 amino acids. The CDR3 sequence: CASSAVGDGWSEQYF. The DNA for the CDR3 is TGTGCCAGCAGCGCTGTGGGGGACGGGTGGAGCGAGCAGTACTTC.

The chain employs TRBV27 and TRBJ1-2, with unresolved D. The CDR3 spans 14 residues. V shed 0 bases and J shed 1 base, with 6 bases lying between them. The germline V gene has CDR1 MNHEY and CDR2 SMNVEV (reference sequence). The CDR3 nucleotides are TGTGCCAGCAGTTTATCGGGATTTAACTATGGCTACACCTTC. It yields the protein CASSLSGFNYGYTF.

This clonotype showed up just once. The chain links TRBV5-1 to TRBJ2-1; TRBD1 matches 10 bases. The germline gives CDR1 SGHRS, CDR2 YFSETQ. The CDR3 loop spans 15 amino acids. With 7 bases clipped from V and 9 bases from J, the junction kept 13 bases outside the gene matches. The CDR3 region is CASAWGTGAYGEQFF. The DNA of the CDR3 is TGCGCCAGCGCCTGGGGGACAGGGGCTTACGGTGAGCAGTTCTTC.

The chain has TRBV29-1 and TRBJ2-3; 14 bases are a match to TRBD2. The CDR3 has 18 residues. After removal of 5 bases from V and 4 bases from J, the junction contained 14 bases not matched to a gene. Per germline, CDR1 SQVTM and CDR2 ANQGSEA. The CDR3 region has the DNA TGCAGCGTTCGGGGTGGGACTAGCGGGGGCCAATCCCCAGATACGCAGTATTTT. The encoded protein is CSVRGGTSGGQSPDTQYF.

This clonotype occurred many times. In DNA form, the CDR3 reads TGTGCCAGCAGCCAAGGATCGGGGACTGAAGCTTTCTTT. Translation: CASSQGSGTEAFF. This rearrangement joins TRBV3-1 to TRBJ1-1; D not certain. Germline lookup yields CDR1 LGHDT and CDR2 YNNKEL (reference sequence). Trimming left V 1 base short and J 5 bases short, with 8 bases between. This CDR3 is built from 13 residues. The full variable domain, with the rest looked up from reference TRBV3-1 and TRBJ1-1, is DTAVSQTPKYLVTQMGNDKSIKCEQNLGHDTMYWYKQDSKKFLKIMFSYNNKELIINETVPNRFSPKSPDKAHLNLHINSLELGDSAVYFCASSQGSGTEAFFGQGTRLTVV.

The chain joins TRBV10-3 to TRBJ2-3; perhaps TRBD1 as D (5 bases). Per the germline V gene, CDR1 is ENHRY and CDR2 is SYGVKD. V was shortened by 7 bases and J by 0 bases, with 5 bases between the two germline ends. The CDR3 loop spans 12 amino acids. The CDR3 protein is CAIKGSTDTQYF. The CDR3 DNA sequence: TGTGCCATCAAGGGGAGCACAGATACGCAGTATTTT.

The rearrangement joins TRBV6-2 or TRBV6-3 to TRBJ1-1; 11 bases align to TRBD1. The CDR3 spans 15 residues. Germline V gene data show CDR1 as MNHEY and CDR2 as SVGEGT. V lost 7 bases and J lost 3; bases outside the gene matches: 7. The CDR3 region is CASKGWGQGDTEAFF. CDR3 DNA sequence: TGTGCCAGCAAAGGATGGGGACAGGGGGACACTGAAGCTTTCTTT.

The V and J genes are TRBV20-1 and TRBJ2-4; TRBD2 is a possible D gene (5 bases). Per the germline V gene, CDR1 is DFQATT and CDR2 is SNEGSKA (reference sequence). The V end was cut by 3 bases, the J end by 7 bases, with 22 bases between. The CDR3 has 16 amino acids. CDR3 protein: CSASVAGRTRFNIQYF. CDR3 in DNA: TGCAGTGCTAGCGTCGCGGGCCGGACGCGGTTTAACATTCAGTACTTC.

In DNA form, the CDR3 reads TGCGCCAGCAGCCAGATGACAGGGCAAATTCAGTACTTC. Its translation: CASSQMTGQIQYF. The V gene is TRBV4-1, the J gene TRBJ2-4; 7 bases fit TRBD1. Germline CDR1 is MGHRA and CDR2 is YSYEKL. The CDR3 is made up of 13 amino acids. The trim removed 3 bases at V and 10 bases at J, leaving 6 bases unmatched.

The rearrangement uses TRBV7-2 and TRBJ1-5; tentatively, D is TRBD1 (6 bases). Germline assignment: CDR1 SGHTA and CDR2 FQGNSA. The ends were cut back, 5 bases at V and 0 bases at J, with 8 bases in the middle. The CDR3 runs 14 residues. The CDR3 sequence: CASSRQVSNQPQHF. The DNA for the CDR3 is TGTGCCAGCAGCCGACAGGTTAGCAATCAGCCCCAGCATTTT. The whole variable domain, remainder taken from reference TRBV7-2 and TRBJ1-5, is GAGVSQSPSNKVTEKGKDVELRCDPISGHTALYWYRQSLGQGLEFLIYFQGNSAPDKSGLPSDRFSAERTGGSVSTLTIQRTQQEDSAVYLCASSRQVSNQPQHFGDGTRLSIL.

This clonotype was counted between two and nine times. The CDR3 protein is CASSLGLAGATNTGELFF. The CDR3 DNA is TGCGCCAGCAGCTTGGGACTAGCGGGGGCTACGAACACCGGGGAGCTGTTTTTT. V and J are TRBV5-1 and TRBJ2-2, with 12 bases matching TRBD2. CDR3 length: 18 residues. Trimming removed 0 bases from V and 0 bases from J; junction bases left unmatched: 3. CDR1 and CDR2 from the germline V gene are SGHRS and YFSETQ.

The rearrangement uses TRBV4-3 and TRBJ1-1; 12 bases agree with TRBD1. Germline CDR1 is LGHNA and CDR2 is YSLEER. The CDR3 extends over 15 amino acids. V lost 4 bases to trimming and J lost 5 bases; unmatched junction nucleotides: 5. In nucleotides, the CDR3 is TGCGCCAGCAGCCCGGGACAGGGGGCGAAGACTGAAGCTTTCTTT. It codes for CASSPGQGAKTEAFF.

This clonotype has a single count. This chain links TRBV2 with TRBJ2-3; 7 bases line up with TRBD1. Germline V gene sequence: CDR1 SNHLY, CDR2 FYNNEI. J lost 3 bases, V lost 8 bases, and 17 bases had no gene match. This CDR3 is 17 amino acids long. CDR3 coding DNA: TGTGCCAGCCGCCGTAAATCTCGACAGGGCTGGACAGATACGCAGTATTTT. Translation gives CASRRKSRQGWTDTQYF.

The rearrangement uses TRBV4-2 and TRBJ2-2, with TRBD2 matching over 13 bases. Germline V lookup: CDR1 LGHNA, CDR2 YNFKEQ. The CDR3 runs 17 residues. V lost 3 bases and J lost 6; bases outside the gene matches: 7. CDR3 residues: CASSQEGTSGVSGELFF. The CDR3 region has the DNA TGTGCCAGCAGCCAGGAAGGGACTAGCGGGGTTTCCGGGGAGCTGTTTTTT.

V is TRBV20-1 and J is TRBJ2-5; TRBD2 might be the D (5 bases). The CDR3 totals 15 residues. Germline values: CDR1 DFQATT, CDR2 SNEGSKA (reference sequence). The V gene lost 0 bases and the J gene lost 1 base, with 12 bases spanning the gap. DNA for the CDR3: TGCAGTGCTAGAGACCGAGCGGACCCCCAAGAGACCCAGTACTTC. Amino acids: CSARDRADPQETQYF.

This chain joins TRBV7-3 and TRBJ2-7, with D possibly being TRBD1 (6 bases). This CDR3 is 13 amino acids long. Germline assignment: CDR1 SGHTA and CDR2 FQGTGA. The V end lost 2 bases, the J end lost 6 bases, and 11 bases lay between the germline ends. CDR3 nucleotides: TGTGCCAGCAGCTTAGATGGGGGCTCCGAGCAGTACTTC. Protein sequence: CASSLDGGSEQYF.

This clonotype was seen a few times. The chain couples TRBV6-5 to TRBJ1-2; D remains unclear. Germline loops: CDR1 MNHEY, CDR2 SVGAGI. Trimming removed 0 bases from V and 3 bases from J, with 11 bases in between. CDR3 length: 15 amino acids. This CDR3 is CASSYSPDTDYGYTF. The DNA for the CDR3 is TGTGCCAGCAGTTACTCGCCTGACACAGACTATGGCTACACCTTC.

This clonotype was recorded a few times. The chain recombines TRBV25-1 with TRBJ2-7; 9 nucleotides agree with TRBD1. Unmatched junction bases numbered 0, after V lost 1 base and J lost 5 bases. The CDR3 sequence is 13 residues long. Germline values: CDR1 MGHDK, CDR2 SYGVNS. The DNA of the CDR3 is TGTGCCAGCAGTGAATGGACAGGGGACGAGCAGTACGTC. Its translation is CASSEWTGDEQYV.

The CDR3 region is CSARDEGGNSYNSPLHF. The CDR3 nucleotides read TGCAGTGCTAGAGATGAGGGAGGGAACTCCTATAATTCACCCCTCCACTTT. The rearrangement joins TRBV20-1 to TRBJ1-6; D remains unclear. The CDR3 is made up of 17 amino acids. Trimming cost V 0 bases and J 0 bases, with 12 bases left between them. CDR1 and CDR2 (germline): DFQATT, SNEGSKA (reference sequence).